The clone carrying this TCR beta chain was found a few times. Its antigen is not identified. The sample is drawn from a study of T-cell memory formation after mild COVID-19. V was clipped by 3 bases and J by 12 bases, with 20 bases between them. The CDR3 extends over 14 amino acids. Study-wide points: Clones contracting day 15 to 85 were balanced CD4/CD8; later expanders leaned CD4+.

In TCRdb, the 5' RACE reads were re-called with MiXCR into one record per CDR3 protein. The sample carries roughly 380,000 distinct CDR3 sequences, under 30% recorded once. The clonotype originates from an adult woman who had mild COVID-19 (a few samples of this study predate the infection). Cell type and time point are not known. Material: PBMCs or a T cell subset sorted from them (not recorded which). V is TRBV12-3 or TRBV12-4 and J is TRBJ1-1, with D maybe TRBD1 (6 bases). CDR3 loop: CASSFRVMTGDTFF. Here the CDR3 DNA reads TGTGCCAGCAGTTTCCGAGTCATGACTGGGGACACTTTCTTT.